This TCR beta chain was recorded in a study of shared clonotypes between healthy human individuals. Study-wide results and limits: Rarefaction curves obtained for sorted subsets showed sequencing incomplete despite large depth.

There are 18 residues in the CDR3. Per germline, CDR1 SGHAT and CDR2 FQNNGV. V shed 3 bases and J 5 bases; nucleotides not matched to a gene: 9. Regarding this clone: Its antigen is as yet unknown.

Several immunoSEQ plates held equal portions of the genomic DNA taken from each subset. Repertoires were generated with immunoSEQ multiplex PCR, while TCRdb's copy carries only in-frame clones and drops some. Of under 600,000 clones listed, 95% to 98% are singletons. CD45RO-negative cells were positively selected for CCR7, leaving out terminally differentiated effector memory CD45RA+ cells. Sequenced material: naive CD8+ T cells sorted from blood. The source is a man aged 30 to 45 in good health. The rearrangement joins TRBV11-2 to TRBJ2-1, with 14 bases identical to TRBD2. CDR3 in DNA: TGTGCCAGCAGCTTCCATCGACTAGCGGGAGGGCCCCACAATGAGCAGTTCTTC. This encodes CASSFHRLAGGPHNEQFF.